The sample holds a few counts of the clone carrying this T cell receptor (beta chain). Its cognate antigen is unknown. With a J-beta primer mix and a sample-barcoded 5' primer, a second PCR ran about 6 to 11 cycles. Individual samples furnished no less than 3 million CDR3-containing paired-end reads apiece. TCRdb independently ran MiXCR on the 5' RACE reads; one entry per CDR3 protein. In the table there are some 800,000 distinct CDR3 sequences, just under 25% of which are singletons. The CDR3 runs to 17 residues. Germline lookup yields CDR1 SGHTA and CDR2 FQGNSA. This specimen comes from a study of blood T cells in healthy people across ages. Findings and limits, study-wide: PBMCs that were unsorted prevented a conclusive naive versus antigen-experienced comparison. Higher diversity and more naive CD4+ cells were features of long-lived donors, compared to aged donors.

These sequences were also reported in another study, on T cells of mothers and their children. This second report adds: The authors found no persistent microchimeric T cell clones.

The rearrangement joins TRBV7-2 to TRBJ2-1; the match to TRBD1 covers 9 bases. The DNA matches TRBJ2-7 better at its end, which makes the J call doubtful. Material: blood. The receptor was isolated from a boy younger than 18 in good health. The CDR3 is CASSLAQDRGLSYEQYF. The CDR3 region has the DNA TGTGCCAGCAGCTTAGCGCAGGACAGGGGACTCTCCTACGAGCAGTACTTC.